This T cell receptor (beta chain) came from a study of cytomegalovirus exposure and HLA in healthy donors. 13 Jbeta primers and 60 Vbeta primers were used for the PCR. Repertoires were generated with immunoSEQ multiplex PCR, while TCRdb's copy carries only in-frame clones and drops some. The sample shows about 120,000 clones, roughly four fifths of them seen only once. Germline CDR1 is MNHNS and CDR2 is SASEGT. Trimming cost V 5 bases and J 0 bases, with 7 bases left between them. The CDR3 sequence is 13 residues long. This sequence was found in a male donor in good health and CMV-seropositive. Sequenced: PBMCs. The chain couples TRBV6-1 to TRBJ1-1; D may be TRBD1 (5 bases). The DNA for the CDR3 is TGTGCCAGCAGTACGACAGTGAACACTGAAGCTTTCTTT. Residues: CASSTTVNTEAFF.